The 30 T cell receptor beta chains listed next were all sequenced from one sample in a study of blood T cell repertoires in COVID-19. Assay: immunoSEQ multiplex PCR; the TCRdb copy retains only in-frame clones and omits some. The sample shows about 230,000 clones, 80% to 90% of them seen only once. The sample was peripheral blood. The receptors originated from a woman of 80 years or more with COVID-19, enrolled during active disease.

With regard to this clone: One end of the junction does not line up with germline, which may come from a read error. The chain joins TRBV7-7 to TRBJ2-5, with D maybe TRBD2 (6 bases). The length of the CDR3 is 13 residues. CDR1 and CDR2 (germline): SSHAT, FNYEAQ (reference sequence). The CDR3 sequence is CASSSGLKETQYF. For the CDR3, the DNA is TGTGCTAGCAGCTCGGGACTGAAAGAGACCCAGTACTTC. Looking up the rest from reference TRBV7-7 and TRBJ2-5 gives the full variable domain: GAGVSQSPRYKVTKRGQDVTLRCDPISSHATLYWYQQALGQGPEFLTYFNYEAQPDKSGLPSDRFSAERPEGSISTLTIQRTEQRDSAMYRCASSSGLKETQYFGPGTRLLVL.

The chain joins TRBV3-1 (or the pseudogene TRBV3-2) to TRBJ2-2, with D tentatively TRBD1 (6 bases). V lost 7 bases to trimming and J lost 6 bases, with 15 bases between them. The CDR3 contains 14 residues. Germline V gene data show CDR1 as LGHDT and CDR2 as YNNKEL (reference sequence). CDR3 sequence reads: CASTPSGGAGELFF. The DNA of the CDR3 is TGTGCCAGCACCCCCAGTGGGGGCGCCGGGGAGCTGTTTTTT.

Worth noting for this clone: The sample has other DNA sequences that encode this CDR3 too. CDR3 protein: CASSPPGGLTEAFF. The CDR3 nucleotides are TGTGCCAGCTCACCACCGGGGGGACTGACTGAAGCTTTCTTT. The gene calls are TRBV18 and TRBJ1-1, with D tentatively TRBD1 (5 bases). Germline V gives CDR1 KGHSH, CDR2 LQKENI. The CDR3 length is 14 residues. Between the trimmed V and J ends, which lost 0 bases and 5 bases, there was a span of 10 bases. The whole variable domain, remainder taken from reference TRBV18 and TRBJ1-1, is NAGVMQNPRHLVRRRGQEARLRCSPMKGHSHVYWYRQLPEEGLKFMVYLQKENIIDESGMPKERFSAEFPKEGPSILRIQQVVRGDSAAYFCASSPPGGLTEAFFGQGTRLTVV.

The chain combines TRBV18 with TRBJ1-2; TRBD1 is a possible D gene (6 bases). CDR1 is KGHSH, CDR2 LQKENI, per germline. With 4 bases removed from V and 4 bases from J, the gap between germline ends came to 16 bases. This CDR3 has 15 amino acids. As DNA, the CDR3 is TGTGCCAGCTCACGACTGGCCGGGACAACCTATGGCTACACCTTC. Protein sequence: CASSRLAGTTYGYTF.

CDR3 DNA: TGTGCCAGCAGCCGAGATCCCCGGACTGTTACCTACAATGAGCAGTTCTTC. This encodes CASSRDPRTVTYNEQFF. The chain links TRBV7-8 to TRBJ2-1; possible D gene TRBD2, 5 bases. The CDR3 sequence is 17 residues long. Germline CDR1 reads SGHVS; CDR2 reads FQNEAQ. With 5 bases removed from V and 2 bases from J, the gap between germline ends came to 19 bases.

This chain links TRBV7-8 with TRBJ2-7; perhaps TRBD2 as D (6 bases). The V gene lost 0 bases and the J gene lost 1 base, with 10 bases spanning the gap. This CDR3 region has 15 residues. The germline V gene has CDR1 SGHVS and CDR2 FQNEAQ. For the CDR3, the DNA is TGTGCCAGCAGCTTAGCACGGGAGAGGTCCTACGAGCAGTACTTC. Translating gives CASSLARERSYEQYF. The full variable domain, its missing parts supplied by reference TRBV7-8 and TRBJ2-7, is GAGVSQSPRYKVAKRGQDVALRCDPISGHVSLFWYQQALGQGPEFLTYFQNEAQLDKSGLPSDRFFAERPEGSVSTLKIQRTQQEDSAVYLCASSLARERSYEQYFGPGTRLTVT.

J is TRBJ1-1 and V is TRBV6-4; D might be TRBD1 (6 bases). V lost 3 bases and J lost 6, with 14 bases in between. The CDR3 consists of 14 residues. Germline V lookup: CDR1 MRHNA, CDR2 SNTAGT. In DNA form, the CDR3 reads TGTGCCAGCAGTGATCCAGGGGATTCCTCTGAAGCTTTCTTT. Amino acids: CASSDPGDSSEAFF.

V and J are TRBV28 and TRBJ2-7; a weak D match, TRBD2 (5 bases). Germline CDR1 is MDHEN and CDR2 is SYDVKM. This CDR3 region has 15 residues. Trimming took 0 bases from V and 6 from J, leaving 15 bases between them. The CDR3: CASSLWRAVGGEQYF. CDR3 coding DNA: TGTGCCAGCAGTTTATGGCGAGCGGTTGGAGGCGAGCAGTACTTC.

The chain has TRBV11-2 and TRBJ1-2; 12 bases agree with TRBD1. V lost 1 base, J lost 6 bases, and 3 bases stayed unmatched. The CDR3 sequence is 15 residues long. The germline V gene encodes CDR1 SGHAT and CDR2 FQNNGV. The CDR3 region is CASSLVGTGGDGYTF. In DNA, the CDR3 is TGTGCCAGCAGCTTAGTCGGGACAGGGGGCGATGGCTACACCTTC.

The genes are TRBV18 and TRBJ2-1, with 8 bases matching TRBD1. The V segment lost 6 bases and the J segment 8 bases; nucleotides outside the gene matches: 6. Germline assignment: CDR1 KGHSH and CDR2 LQKENI. This CDR3 has 13 amino acids. CDR3 bases: TGTGCCAGCTCGTTCGGACAGGGCGATGAGCAGTTCTTC. Its protein is CASSFGQGDEQFF.

The chain joins TRBV12-3 or TRBV12-4 to TRBJ1-1; D is unresolved. The CDR3 length is 11 residues. Trimming removed 7 bases from V and 8 bases from J, with 11 bases in between. The CDR3 loop reads CASTLGQEAFF. CDR3 bases: TGTGCCAGCACCCTTGGGCAGGAAGCTTTCTTT.

This clone was observed a few times. The chain is built from TRBV18 and TRBJ1-1, with D perhaps TRBD1 (6 bases). V was pared by 8 bases and J by 1 base, with 11 bases between. Germline V CDR1 and CDR2: KGHSH, LQKENI. This CDR3 spans 13 amino acids. CDR3 amino acids: CASAEGQNTEAFF. The CDR3 DNA sequence: TGTGCCAGCGCTGAGGGACAGAACACTGAAGCTTTCTTT.

In DNA, the CDR3 is TGTGCCAGCAGCACCGGGACTAGCCAAGAGACCCAGTACTTC. Its translation: CASSTGTSQETQYF. The V and J genes are TRBV11-2 and TRBJ2-5; 8 bases line up with TRBD2. After removal of 5 bases from V and 1 base from J, the junction contained 3 bases not matched to a gene. CDR3 size: 14 residues. CDR1 SGHAT and CDR2 FQNNGV come from the germline V gene.

The V call is TRBV7-2, the J call TRBJ2-3; D not certain. The CDR3 loop spans 12 amino acids. With 5 bases removed from V and 6 bases from J, the gap between germline ends came to 9 bases. Germline lookup yields CDR1 SGHTA and CDR2 FQGNSA. The CDR3 DNA reads TGTGCCAGCAGCCTAAGCAGGGATACGCAGTATTTT. It codes for CASSLSRDTQYF.

J is TRBJ2-7 and V is TRBV5-4, with TRBD2 matching over 13 bases. This CDR3 is 16 amino acids long. Trimming cost V 4 bases and J 5 bases; bases outside gene matches: 9. Germline CDR1 is SGHNT and CDR2 is YYREEE (reference sequence). CDR3 in DNA: TGTGCCAGCAGCCTCCGGACTAGCGGGAGTTTGGACGAGCAGTACTTC. It codes for CASSLRTSGSLDEQYF.

V usage is TRBV11-2 and J usage is TRBJ1-1; D is possibly TRBD1 (5 bases). CDR1 and CDR2 (germline): SGHAT, FQNNGV. The CDR3 is made up of 17 amino acids. V lost 4 bases, J lost 7 bases, and 25 bases lay in between. The CDR3 DNA reads TGTGCCAGCAGCTCCATATATTCGTTGACAGTTCCCAATGAAGCTTTCTTT. Protein product: CASSSIYSLTVPNEAFF.

The J gene is TRBJ2-7, the V gene TRBV6-5, with a tentative D call TRBD1 (6 bases). Germline-derived CDR1 and CDR2 are MNHEY and SVGAGI. The CDR3 contains 15 residues. V dropped 9 bases and J dropped 2 bases, with 20 bases sitting between them. CDR3: CASSIGTPSAYEQYF. The CDR3 DNA reads as TGTGCCAGTTCAATCGGGACACCCTCTGCCTACGAGCAGTACTTC.

The rearrangement links TRBV5-1 to TRBJ2-5; 13 bases match TRBD2. After removal of 4 bases from V and 7 bases from J, the junction contained 10 bases not matched to a gene. From germline, CDR1 is SGHRS and CDR2 YFSETQ. This CDR3 has 16 amino acids. The CDR3 loop reads CASSEGLAGFQATQYF. In DNA, the CDR3 is TGCGCCAGCAGCGAGGGACTAGCGGGGTTTCAGGCGACCCAGTACTTC. Variable domain in full (rest from reference TRBV5-1 and TRBJ2-5): KAGVTQTPRYLIKTRGQQVTLSCSPISGHRSVSWYQQTPGQGLQFLFEYFSETQRNKGNFPGRFSGRQFSNSRSEMNVSTLELGDSALYLCASSEGLAGFQATQYFGPGTRLLVL.

The chain carries TRBV29-1 and TRBJ2-6; weak D call: TRBD2 (6 bases). Trimming cost V 4 bases and J 2 bases, with 12 bases left between them. Germline CDR1 and CDR2: SQVTM and ANQGSEA. This CDR3 comprises 15 residues. The CDR3 DNA is TGCAGCGTTGGGGCGGGATTTACTGGGGCCAACGTCCTGACTTTC. It translates to CSVGAGFTGANVLTF.

The chain carries TRBV6-2 or TRBV6-3 and TRBJ2-3, with D tentatively TRBD2 (5 bases). The ends were cut back, 5 bases at V and 8 bases at J, with 8 bases in the middle. The CDR3 has 11 residues. In germline, CDR1 is MNHEY, CDR2 SVGEGT. This CDR3 reads CASSAGSTQYF. The CDR3, as DNA: TGTGCCAGCAGTGCGGGTTCTACGCAGTATTTT.

This clone was recorded once. V gene TRBV29-1 combines with J gene TRBJ2-6, with D possibly matching TRBD1 (6 bases). The V end was cut by 7 bases, the J end by 0 bases, with 16 bases between. Germline V CDR1 and CDR2: SQVTM, ANQGSEA. The CDR3 runs to 16 residues. The CDR3 DNA reads as TGCAGCGCCGCGACAGGCCCGATCTCTGGGGCCAACGTCCTGACTTTC. Translated, it gives CSAATGPISGANVLTF.

This chain joins TRBV7-9 and TRBJ2-5; maybe TRBD2 (6 bases). This CDR3 has 13 amino acids. V was trimmed by 5 bases and J by 7 bases, leaving 14 bases between them. Per the germline V gene, CDR1 is SEHNR and CDR2 is FQNEAQ (reference sequence). CDR3 region: CASSITSLGTQYF. DNA of the CDR3: TGTGCCAGCAGCATAACTAGCTTGGGGACCCAGTACTTC.

This chain joins TRBV28 and TRBJ1-2; D may be TRBD1 (5 bases). Per germline, CDR1 MDHEN and CDR2 SYDVKM. This CDR3 is 10 amino acids long. The germline V and J ends were trimmed by 5 bases and 8 bases, with 6 bases remaining between them. The CDR3 region has the DNA TGTGCCAGCAGTAGACAGGGCTACACCTTC. Its protein is CASSRQGYTF.

The J gene is TRBJ1-2, the V gene TRBV6-5; D is unclear. This CDR3 spans 15 amino acids. Trimming left V 0 bases short and J 2 bases short, with 10 bases between. In germline, CDR1 is MNHEY, CDR2 SVGAGI. The CDR3 DNA follows: TGTGCCAGCAGTTACTCCCGAGGTGGGAACTATGGCTACACCTTC. Translating it yields CASSYSRGGNYGYTF.

This chain joins TRBV5-1 and TRBJ2-2; D is possibly TRBD1 (5 bases). Germline V gene lookup returns CDR1 SGHRS and CDR2 YFSETQ. V shed 4 bases and J shed 4 bases, with 11 bases lying between them. CDR3 length equals 14 residues. The CDR3 nucleotides are TGCGCCAGCAGCATAGGACAACCCACCGGGGAGCTGTTTTTT. This encodes CASSIGQPTGELFF.

This chain uses TRBV28 with TRBJ2-7; D remains ambiguous. Germline V gene lookup returns CDR1 MDHEN and CDR2 SYDVKM. V was pared by 7 bases and J by 5 bases, with 12 bases between. The CDR3 sequence is 12 residues long. CDR3 bases: TGTGCCAGCACCCCCAGGCCGGACGAGCAGTACTTC. It encodes CASTPRPDEQYF. The variable domain in full, with the rest retrieved from reference TRBV28 and TRBJ2-7, is DVKVTQSSRYLVKRTGEKVFLECVQDMDHENMFWYRQDPGLGLRLIYFSYDVKMKEKGDIPEGYSVSREKKERFSLILESASTNQTSMYLCASTPRPDEQYFGPGTRLTVT.

The rearrangement joins TRBV24-1 to TRBJ2-6; D gene ambiguous. The ends were cut back, 7 bases at V and 3 bases at J, with 6 bases in the middle. This CDR3 comprises 13 residues. Germline V lookup: CDR1 KGHDR, CDR2 SFDVKD. Written as DNA, the CDR3 is TGTGCCACCAGGTCGAGTGGGGCCAACGTCCTGACTTTC. It yields the protein CATRSSGANVLTF.

The CDR3 here is CASRPGQGLNQPQHF. CDR3 sequence (DNA): TGCGCCAGCAGGCCCGGACAGGGCCTAAATCAGCCCCAGCATTTT. J is TRBJ1-5 and V is TRBV10-2; 8 bases agree with TRBD1. V lost 6 bases, J lost 4 bases, and 8 bases stayed unmatched. CDR3 size: 15 residues. Germline-derived CDR1 and CDR2 are WSHSY and SAAADI.

The chain is built from TRBV6-5 and TRBJ1-2, with TRBD1 matching over 8 bases. The CDR3 has 15 residues. Unmatched junction bases numbered 7, after V lost 4 bases and J lost 3 bases. Germline CDR1 reads MNHEY; CDR2 reads SVGAGI. In DNA form, the CDR3 reads TGTGCCAGCAGTTTAACGATGGACAGGGACTATGGCTACACCTTC. Its protein product is CASSLTMDRDYGYTF.

This chain uses TRBV7-9 with TRBJ1-1; 7 positions agree with TRBD1. V gave up 5 bases and J gave up 11 bases; unmatched junction bases: 14. Germline CDR1 is SEHNR and CDR2 is FQNEAQ (reference sequence). CDR3 length: 14 amino acids. CDR3: CASSAGTAFSNAFF. For the CDR3, the DNA is TGTGCCAGCAGCGCCGGGACAGCCTTCTCTAACGCTTTCTTT. The full variable domain, its missing parts supplied by reference TRBV7-9 and TRBJ1-1, is DTGVSQNPRHKITKRGQNVTFRCDPISEHNRLYWYRQTLGQGPEFLTYFQNEAQLEKSRLLSDRFSAERPKGSFSTLEIQRTEQGDSAMYLCASSAGTAFSNAFFGQGTRLTVV.